This paragraph reports one T cell receptor (beta chain). The time point is: longitudinal time-point 2. This sample was included in a study of neurological immune-mediated disorders. TCRdb recomputed calls from the 5' RACE reads with MiXCR, one row per CDR3 protein. There are tens of thousands of distinct CDR3 sequences in the sample; 5.5% to 6.5% occur only once, and 6.5% to 9% lies in the top ten. Germline V lookup: CDR1 MNHEY, CDR2 SMNVEV (reference sequence). V lost 1 base to trimming and J lost 5 bases; unmatched junction nucleotides: 13. There are 17 residues in the CDR3. This clonotype was sampled from a woman aged 55 to 70 with multiple sclerosis. The J gene is TRBJ1-2, the V gene TRBV27, with 7 bases aligning to TRBD1. The sample taken for sequencing was PBMCs. CDR3 in amino acids: CASSLLAGRGSSYGYTF. In DNA, the CDR3 is TGTGCCAGCAGTTTATTAGCAGGCAGGGGGTCCTCGTATGGCTACACCTTC.